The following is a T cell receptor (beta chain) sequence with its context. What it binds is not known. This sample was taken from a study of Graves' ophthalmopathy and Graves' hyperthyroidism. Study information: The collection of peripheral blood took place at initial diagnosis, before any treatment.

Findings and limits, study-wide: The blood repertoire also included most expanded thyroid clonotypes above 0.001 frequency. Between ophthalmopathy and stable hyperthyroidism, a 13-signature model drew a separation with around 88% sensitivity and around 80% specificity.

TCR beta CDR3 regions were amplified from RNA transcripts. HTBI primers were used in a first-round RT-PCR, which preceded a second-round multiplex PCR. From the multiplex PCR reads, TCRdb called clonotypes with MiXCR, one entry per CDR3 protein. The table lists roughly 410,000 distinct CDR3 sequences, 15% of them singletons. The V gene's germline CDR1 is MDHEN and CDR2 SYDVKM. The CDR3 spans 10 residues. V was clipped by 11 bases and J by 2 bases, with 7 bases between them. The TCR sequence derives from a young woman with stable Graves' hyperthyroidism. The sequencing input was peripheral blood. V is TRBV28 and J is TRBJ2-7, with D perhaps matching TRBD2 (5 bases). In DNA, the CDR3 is TGTGCCGCGGGCCCCTACGAGCAGTACTTC. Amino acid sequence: CAAGPYEQYF.